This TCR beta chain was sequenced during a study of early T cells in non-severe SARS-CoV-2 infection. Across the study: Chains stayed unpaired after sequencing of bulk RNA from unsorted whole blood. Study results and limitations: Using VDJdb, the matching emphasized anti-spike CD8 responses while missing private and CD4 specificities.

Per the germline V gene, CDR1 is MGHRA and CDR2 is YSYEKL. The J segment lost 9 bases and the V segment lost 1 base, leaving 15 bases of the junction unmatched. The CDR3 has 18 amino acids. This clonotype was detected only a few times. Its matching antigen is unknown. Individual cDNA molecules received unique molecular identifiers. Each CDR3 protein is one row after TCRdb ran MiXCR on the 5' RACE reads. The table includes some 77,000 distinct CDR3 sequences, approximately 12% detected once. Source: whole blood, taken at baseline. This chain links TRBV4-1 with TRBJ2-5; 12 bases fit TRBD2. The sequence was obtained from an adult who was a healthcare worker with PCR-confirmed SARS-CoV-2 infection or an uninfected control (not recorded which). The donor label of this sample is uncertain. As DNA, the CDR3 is TGCGCCAGCAGCCAAGGGCTAGCGGGAGGGCAGGGCATGTGGGCCCAGTACTTC. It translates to CASSQGLAGGQGMWAQYF.